This T cell receptor (beta chain) comes out of a study of cytomegalovirus exposure and HLA in healthy donors. Overall study results and limits: Highly shared sequence variants in one cluster were likely a sequencing artifact. Later genetic work tied a missense DCLRE1C variant to beta-chain V and J trimming. Because they were indistinguishable, some V segments, including TRBV6-2 and TRBV6-3, were excluded. Cytomegalovirus status was reportedly diagnosed by the classifier with high sensitivity and specificity.

As for this clone: Antigen: not known.

Primers: 60 Vbeta forward and 13 Jbeta reverse. Repertoires were generated with immunoSEQ multiplex PCR, while TCRdb's copy carries only in-frame clones and drops some. The table has 110,000 or so clones, 70% to 80% seen once. The CDR3 sequence is 14 residues long. The germline V gene encodes CDR1 MNHEY and CDR2 SMNVEV (reference sequence). V lost 4 bases, J lost 5 bases, and 5 bases stayed unmatched. The TCR sequence derives from a woman in her 30s in good health and CMV-seropositive. This chain connects TRBV27 to TRBJ1-2; 9 bases are shared with TRBD1. The specimen was PBMCs. The DNA for the CDR3 is TGTGCCAGCAGTTCAACAGGGGGCATTTATGGCTACACCTTC. This sequence encodes CASSSTGGIYGYTF.